The following is a T cell receptor (beta chain) sequence with its context. Generated by immunoSEQ multiplex PCR, the TCRdb table keeps only in-frame clones and is missing some. This table holds 200,000 to 250,000 clones, 80% to 90% found once. This sample is drawn from a study of blood T cell repertoires in COVID-19. Looking at the study overall: PBMCs, B-cell-depleted T cells, or T cells provided the cDNA or gDNA that made up the material.

Germline V gives CDR1 MGHRA, CDR2 YSYEKL. This CDR3 has 13 residues. V gave up 1 base and J gave up 16 bases, with 14 bases separating them. Symptom resolution, clearance, or two negative PCRs marked donors in Cohort 3 as recovered. The receptor was derived from a middle-aged man who had recovered from COVID-19. Specimen: PBMCs or T cells enriched from blood (not recorded which). The V gene is TRBV4-1, the J gene TRBJ1-6, with a possible D match to TRBD1 (6 bases). The CDR3 region has the DNA TGCGCCAGCAGCCAAGGAGGACAGAGCGTTCTCCACTTT. Translating gives CASSQGGQSVLHF.